The T cell receptor (beta chain) under discussion was sequenced for a study of blood T cell repertoires in COVID-19 (TCRdb year 2020). For context, the study as a whole: The collaborator samples originated in the United States, Italy and Spain and spanned the acute and convalescent phases of COVID-19. The material from the prospective study consisted of cDNA or gDNA derived from T cells, B-cell-depleted T cells, or PBMCs. The dataset comprised deeply sampled blood TCRbeta repertoires from subjects exposed to, actively infected with, or recovered from COVID-19. A freely available public database, intended as a resource for researchers studying the immune response to SARS-CoV-2, is where the repertoires were released. The samples were drawn from two sources: the first 160 participants of the ongoing ImmuneRACE study, and 1,200 or so subjects contributed by 6 global collaborators. Nearly every sample came with metadata listing a de-identified subject ID, COVID-19 status, age in years and sex. Where available, HLA class I and class II types were obtained from metadata supplied by the sample provider rather than from assay-based typing. Study-wide findings and limitations: The amount of clinical and demographic metadata varied by source and participant and was provided uncurated.

TCRbeta CDR3 regions were amplified from genomic DNA by means of the immunoSEQ Assay, a bias-controlled multiplex PCR. The authors' pipeline ran thus. The number of nucleated cells in each sample was estimated by amplification of reference gene primers within the assay. Sequence reads were collapsed and filtered to measure the absolute abundance of every unique TCRbeta CDR3 rearrangement. For each sample, productive Simpson clonality was calculated by taking the square root of Simpson's diversity index across productive rearrangements. Not all clones reach the TCRdb copy of this immuneACCESS table, which keeps in-frame sequences only. Checked studies attribute under half of the gap to unresolved V genes and leave the rest unexplained. V and J calls and clone size follow that table, whereas D and trimming were derived from the DNA. For this sample there are 200,000 or so clones; more than 85% appear just once. Clones ranked in the top ten supply more than 2.5% of the sample.

Whole blood was collected in K2EDTA tubes by collaborating institutions according to the institutions' own protocols. For TCRbeta analysis, collaborator samples were shipped as frozen whole blood, as isolated PBMCs, or as DNA extracted from either sample type. CDR1 SGHAT and CDR2 FQNNGV were looked up in the germline V gene. Taken from cysteine to phenylalanine, the CDR3 has 14 residues. Only the CDR3 DNA is retained, 42 bases long and in frame from the first base. The junction shows trimming of 5 bases on V and 1 base on J, plus 12 bases between the germline ends. A note on this clone: Its antigen has not been determined. Per-base quality was not reported, and no clone a single base away is much larger than it.

The V and J genes are TRBV11-2 and TRBJ2-7; tentative D gene TRBD1, with 6 bases matching. The sequencing input was peripheral blood. This TCR was sampled from a man aged 60 to 75 with acute or convalescent COVID-19. The nucleotides read TGTGCCAGCAGCCCCCGGACAGCTTCCTACGAGCAGTACTTC. Its translation is CASSPRTASYEQYF.